Each of the 27 T cell receptor beta chains below was sequenced from the same sample in a study of STAT5B mutations in CD4+ large granular lymphocyte leukemia. The table came from immunoSEQ multiplex PCR; TCRdb's copy has only in-frame clones and leaves some out. Among 35,000 to 45,000 clones listed, 86% were seen once. The sample was CD4+ T cells from blood buffy coats. These receptors were taken from a human donor in good health.

The chain has TRBV5-1 and TRBJ2-3, with D possibly TRBD2 on 5 matching bases. The germline V and J ends were trimmed by 4 bases and 0 bases, with 9 bases remaining between them. The CDR3 is 14 amino acids. Germline V gene data show CDR1 as SGHRS and CDR2 as YFSETQ. CDR3 sequence reads: CASSLSESTDTQYF. The CDR3 DNA sequence: TGCGCCAGCAGCCTTAGCGAAAGCACAGATACGCAGTATTTT.

This chain uses TRBV6-5 with TRBJ1-2; the match to TRBD1 covers 9 bases. Germline CDR1 and CDR2: MNHEY and SVGAGI. The junction had 9 bases not matched to a gene; V was cut back by 0 bases and J by 7 bases. This CDR3 spans 16 amino acids. Written as DNA, the CDR3 is TGTGCCAGCAGTTACTCAGTCCCGGGACAGGGACCTGGCTACACCTTC. It specifies CASSYSVPGQGPGYTF.

This chain uses TRBV9 with TRBJ2-1; 7 bases line up with TRBD2. V shed 3 bases, J shed 4 bases, and the junction held 7 bases outside the gene matches. The germline CDR1 and CDR2 sequences are SGDLS and YYNGEE. The CDR3 consists of 15 residues. DNA of the CDR3: TGTGCCAGCAGCGGCGGGGGTAATACATACAATGAGCAGTTCTTC. Amino acid sequence: CASSGGGNTYNEQFF.

The chain combines TRBV4-2 with TRBJ2-1; 10 bases match TRBD2. The CDR3 is 19 amino acids. V shed 0 bases and J 12 bases; nucleotides not matched to a gene: 20. The V gene's germline CDR1 is LGHNA and CDR2 YNFKEQ. CDR3 sequence: CASSQENVVAGGARLGQFF. Written as DNA, the CDR3 is TGTGCCAGCAGCCAAGAGAACGTCGTAGCGGGAGGAGCGAGGTTGGGGCAGTTCTTC.

The chain links TRBV6-1 to TRBJ2-1; D is uncertain. Germline V lookup: CDR1 MNHNS, CDR2 SASEGT. The CDR3 has 15 residues. V was trimmed by 5 bases and J by 0 bases, leaving 11 bases between them. The DNA for the CDR3 is TGTGCCAGCAGTTTAGGACGGAGCTCCTACAATGAGCAGTTCTTC. Amino acids: CASSLGRSSYNEQFF.

V is TRBV14 and J is TRBJ1-2, with D unclear. Between the trimmed V and J ends, which lost 0 bases and 8 bases, there was a span of 7 bases. CDR3 length: 12 amino acids. Germline-derived CDR1 and CDR2 are SGHDN and FVKESK. CDR3 residues: CASSQDRGGYTF. CDR3 nucleotide sequence: TGTGCCAGCAGCCAAGATCGGGGAGGCTACACCTTC.

This chain connects TRBV2 to TRBJ1-6; D is perhaps TRBD1 (6 bases). Per the germline V gene, CDR1 is SNHLY and CDR2 is FYNNEI. The CDR3 is 16 amino acids. Trimming took off 8 bases at V and 8 bases at J, with 22 bases between the two ends. CDR3 nucleotides: TGTGCCAGCTCGGGGGCCCCCCGGTCCACGGATTCACCCCTCCACTTT. This sequence encodes CASSGAPRSTDSPLHF.

This clone was recorded once. Additional DNA sequences in this sample encode the identical CDR3. J is TRBJ1-1 and V is TRBV2; 8 bases match TRBD1. Germline-derived CDR1 and CDR2 are SNHLY and FYNNEI. Trimming at V came to 6 bases and at J to 2 bases, leaving 2 bases not matched to a gene. CDR3 length: 13 residues. CDR3 sequence reads: CASSGQGNTEAFF. The CDR3 DNA reads TGTGCCAGCAGCGGACAGGGTAACACTGAAGCTTTCTTT.

The chain recombines TRBV7-6 with TRBJ2-1, with 11 bases fitting TRBD1. CDR1 and CDR2 from the germline V gene are SGHVS and FNYEAQ. V dropped 4 bases and J dropped 12; count of bases not matched to a gene: 14. The CDR3 has 16 amino acids. CDR3 region: CASSSTGTGGFSRQFF. CDR3 sequence (DNA): TGTGCCAGCAGCTCCACCGGGACAGGGGGTTTTTCTAGGCAGTTCTTC.

The rearrangement uses TRBV30 and TRBJ1-4; weak D call: TRBD1 (5 bases). V lost 2 bases and J 7 bases, leaving 17 bases between the germline ends. The germline CDR1 and CDR2 sequences are GTSNPN and SVGIG (reference sequence). This CDR3 spans 15 amino acids. The DNA of the CDR3 is TGTGCCTGGAGTCCCGACAGTCTACGGGGTGAAAAACTGTTTTTT. The encoded protein is CAWSPDSLRGEKLFF.

The chain links TRBV18 to TRBJ1-5, with D perhaps TRBD1 (5 bases). CDR1 is KGHSH, CDR2 LQKENI, per germline. The V end lost 3 bases, the J end lost 2 bases, and 11 bases lay between the germline ends. The CDR3 is 15 amino acids. The CDR3 is CASSPLGQGNQPQHF. The CDR3 region has the DNA TGTGCCAGCTCACCCCTGGGGCAGGGCAATCAGCCCCAGCATTTT.

This sequence joins TRBV6-1 and TRBJ2-5; TRBD2 might be the D (6 bases). Germline V lookup: CDR1 MNHNS, CDR2 SASEGT. CDR3 length equals 14 residues. V lost 4 bases and J lost 5, with 14 bases in between. CDR3 bases: TGTGCCAGCAGTGCTGCGGGGTTGGGGGAGACCCAGTACTTC. Its translation is CASSAAGLGETQYF.

CDR3 nucleotides: TGCGCCAGCAGCCCCGACAGGGAGAGAACTGAAGCTTTCTTT. This sequence encodes CASSPDRERTEAFF. J is TRBJ1-1 and V is TRBV5-1; 7 bases line up with TRBD1. CDR1 SGHRS and CDR2 YFSETQ come from the germline V gene. The CDR3 contains 14 residues. Trimming removed 4 bases from V and 5 bases from J; junction bases left unmatched: 8.

This chain uses TRBV27 with TRBJ1-1; D is unresolved. The V end lost 3 bases, the J end lost 2 bases, and 10 bases lay between the germline ends. The CDR3 sequence is 14 residues long. CDR1 is MNHEY and CDR2 is SMNVEV in the germline V gene (reference sequence). The CDR3 reads CASSFSGFNTEAFF. CDR3 DNA: TGTGCCAGCAGTTTTAGTGGATTCAACACTGAAGCTTTCTTT.

This sequence joins TRBV19 and TRBJ1-2; TRBD1 aligns across 9 bases. The germline CDR1 and CDR2 sequences are LNHDA and SQIVND (reference sequence). J was trimmed by 4 bases and V by 7 bases; bases with no gene match: 7. This CDR3 region has 14 residues. The CDR3 region is CASTRDRESYGYTF. In DNA, the CDR3 is TGTGCCAGTACCAGGGACAGGGAATCCTATGGCTACACCTTC.

The V and J genes are TRBV30 and TRBJ2-3, with D unresolved. V gave up 0 bases and J gave up 4 bases, with 5 bases separating them. The length of the CDR3 is 12 residues. The germline gives CDR1 GTSNPN, CDR2 SVGIG (reference sequence). The CDR3 region is CAWSVRADTQYF. The CDR3 DNA is TGTGCCTGGAGTGTACGAGCAGATACGCAGTATTTT.

The chain has TRBV9 and TRBJ1-4, with 7 nucleotides matching TRBD1. J gave up 4 bases and V 6 bases, and 3 bases lay outside the gene matches. There are 13 residues in the CDR3. Germline assignment: CDR1 SGDLS and CDR2 YYNGEE. The CDR3 reads CASNRGGNEKLFF. The CDR3 nucleotides are TGTGCCAGCAACAGGGGAGGTAATGAAAAACTGTTTTTT. The full variable domain, completed using reference TRBV9 and TRBJ1-4, is DSGVTQTPKHLITATGQRVTLRCSPRSGDLSVYWYQQSLDQGLQFLIQYYNGEERAKGNILERFSAQQFPDLHSELNLSSLELGDSALYFCASNRGGNEKLFFGSGTQLSVL.

CDR3 residues: CASSLQASSYEQYF. DNA of the CDR3: TGCGCCAGCAGCTTGCAGGCCAGCTCCTACGAGCAGTACTTC. The chain is built from TRBV5-1 and TRBJ2-7; no firm D call. The CDR3 is 14 amino acids. In germline, CDR1 is SGHRS, CDR2 YFSETQ. V lost 1 base, J lost 0 bases, and 8 bases lay in between. Full variable domain (rest looked up from reference TRBV5-1 and TRBJ2-7): KAGVTQTPRYLIKTRGQQVTLSCSPISGHRSVSWYQQTPGQGLQFLFEYFSETQRNKGNFPGRFSGRQFSNSRSEMNVSTLELGDSALYLCASSLQASSYEQYFGPGTRLTVT.

The chain joins TRBV7-3 to TRBJ1-1; 9 nucleotides match TRBD1. Looked up from germline, CDR1 is SGHTA and CDR2 is FQGTGA. This CDR3 comprises 15 residues. The trim removed 2 bases at V and 4 bases at J, leaving 5 bases unmatched. This chain's CDR3 is CASSLQGQGSTEAFF. CDR3 DNA: TGTGCCAGCAGCTTACAAGGACAGGGGAGCACTGAAGCTTTCTTT.

This chain connects TRBV9 to TRBJ2-5; D gene ambiguous. The germline V gene encodes CDR1 SGDLS and CDR2 YYNGEE. Trimming took 0 bases from V and 1 from J, leaving 4 bases between them. The CDR3 covers 13 residues. The CDR3 spells CASSVGGQETQYF. CDR3 bases: TGTGCCAGCAGCGTAGGTGGCCAAGAGACCCAGTACTTC.

The chain recombines TRBV6-5 with TRBJ1-3, with 7 bases lining up with TRBD1. From germline, CDR1 is MNHEY and CDR2 SVGAGI. This CDR3 has 15 residues. J was trimmed by 7 bases and V by 3 bases; bases with no gene match: 9. This CDR3 reads CASSYQTGLKNTIYF. In DNA form, the CDR3 reads TGTGCCAGCAGTTATCAGACAGGGTTAAAGAACACCATATATTTT.

This clone was seen once. The V and J genes are TRBV2 and TRBJ1-1; TRBD1 is a possible D gene (5 bases). There are 13 residues in the CDR3. Germline V gives CDR1 SNHLY, CDR2 FYNNEI. Trimming took 6 bases from V and 2 from J, leaving 10 bases between them. This CDR3 is CASSRDGNTEAFF. CDR3 nucleotides: TGTGCCAGCAGCCGGGACGGAAACACTGAAGCTTTCTTT.

The chain uses TRBV10-3 and TRBJ2-3, with 10 bases identical to TRBD2. Germline CDR1 ENHRY, CDR2 SYGVKD. The ends lost 7 bases at V and 4 bases at J; junction bases unmatched: 14. There are 17 residues in the CDR3. This CDR3 reads CAINGKREGGYADTQYF. CDR3 nucleotides: TGTGCCATCAATGGAAAGCGGGAGGGCGGATATGCAGATACGCAGTATTTT.

V and J are TRBV19 and TRBJ1-2; D not certain. The CDR3 sequence is 13 residues long. From germline, CDR1 is LNHDA and CDR2 SQIVND (reference sequence). V was clipped by 1 base and J by 0 bases, with 3 bases between them. The CDR3 sequence is CASSIAPNYGYTF. The CDR3 coding sequence is TGTGCCAGTAGTATAGCCCCTAACTATGGCTACACCTTC. Combining the CDR3 with reference TRBV19 and TRBJ1-2 gives the whole variable domain DGGITQSPKYLFRKEGQNVTLSCEQNLNHDAMYWYRQDPGQGLRLIYYSQIVNDFQKGDIAEGYSVSREKKESFPLTVTSAQKNPTAFYLCASSIAPNYGYTFGSGTRLTVV.

V gene TRBV28 combines with J gene TRBJ2-7; possibly TRBD1 for D (6 bases). The V gene's germline CDR1 is MDHEN and CDR2 SYDVKM. This CDR3 is 15 amino acids long. The V end was cut by 5 bases, the J end by 3 bases, with 17 bases between. CDR3 in amino acids: CASSMVGEGGYEQYF. The CDR3 nucleotides read TGTGCCAGCAGTATGGTCGGCGAAGGGGGCTACGAGCAGTACTTC.

The chain has TRBV7-2 and TRBJ1-5; a weak D match, TRBD1 (5 bases). The CDR3 extends over 12 amino acids. Between the trimmed V and J ends, which lost 5 bases and 9 bases, there was a span of 11 bases. Germline values: CDR1 SGHTA, CDR2 FQGNSA. The CDR3 sequence: CASSPAGGPQHF. The CDR3 DNA follows: TGTGCCAGCAGCCCAGCGGGGGGGCCCCAGCATTTT.

This clone has a handful of counts. CDR3 in amino acids: CAAEGIGYTF. DNA for the CDR3: TGTGCCGCGGAGGGAATTGGCTACACCTTC. The gene calls are TRBV2 and TRBJ1-2; D uncertain. The germline V gene encodes CDR1 SNHLY and CDR2 FYNNEI. The CDR3 length is 10 residues. The V end was cut by 11 bases, the J end by 7 bases, with 11 bases between.